The 20 T cell receptor beta chains in this list originate from one sample, sequenced in a study of blood T cells in healthy people across ages. Sample-barcoded 5' priming and a J-beta primer mix drove a second PCR of 7 to 11 cycles. MiXCR, applied by TCRdb to the 5' RACE reads, yields one record per CDR3 protein. Of over 1,500,000 distinct CDR3 sequences listed, roughly two fifths are singletons. The sample was blood. These receptors all come from a human donor in good health.

This clonotype turned up a few times. The chain carries TRBV18 and TRBJ1-2; 9 bases agree with TRBD1. The CDR3 has 14 residues. Germline V gene sequence: CDR1 KGHSH, CDR2 LQKENI. V shed 0 bases and J 8 bases; nucleotides not matched to a gene: 4. The CDR3 loop is CASSPPTTGGGYTF. The CDR3 DNA reads as TGTGCCAGCTCACCACCGACGACAGGGGGAGGCTACACCTTC.

This clonotype was seen a few times. The chain recombines TRBV7-9 with TRBJ2-1, with unresolved D. The CDR3 has 13 residues. Trimming took 4 bases from V and 12 from J, leaving 16 bases between them. Germline-derived CDR1 and CDR2 are SEHNR and FQNEAQ (reference sequence). CDR3 nucleotide sequence: TGTGCCAGCAGCTCTACCAGAGCCGTTGGGCAGTTCTTC. It codes for CASSSTRAVGQFF.

J is TRBJ1-2 and V is TRBV20-1; 7 bases line up with TRBD1. CDR3 size: 15 residues. V trimming: 0 bases; J trimming: 3 bases; junction bases outside the gene matches: 7. The germline V gene has CDR1 DFQATT and CDR2 SNEGSKA (reference sequence). CDR3 sequence (DNA): TGCAGTGCTAGAGATTGGACAGGAGATTACTATGGCTACACCTTC. Its protein product is CSARDWTGDYYGYTF.

J is TRBJ2-7 and V is TRBV18, with D possibly being TRBD1 (6 bases). The CDR3 has 14 amino acids. Trimming took off 3 bases at V and 5 bases at J, with 14 bases between the two ends. Germline CDR1 KGHSH, CDR2 LQKENI. The CDR3 here is CASSPYRDHDEQYF. The CDR3 DNA is TGTGCCAGCTCACCCTACAGGGATCACGACGAGCAGTACTTC.

Details on this clonotype: The junction does not match germline at one end; this may be a read error. J is TRBJ1-2 and V is TRBV6-1; 8 nucleotides match TRBD1. Germline V gene sequence: CDR1 MNHNS, CDR2 SASEGT. The CDR3 length is 16 residues. The CDR3 nucleotides read TGTGCCAGCAGTGAAGGGCCAGGGGGCCAAAACTGTGGCTACACCTTC. This gives the protein CASSEGPGGQNCGYTF.

Details on this clonotype: A junction end diverges from the germline sequence, so it may reflect a read error. The chain joins TRBV4-3 to TRBJ1-1; D unclear. Germline V gene data show CDR1 as LGHNA and CDR2 as YSLEER. The CDR3 runs 15 residues. CDR3 in DNA: TGCGCCAGCAGCCAGACCCCCGCGATGAACACCGAAGCTTTCTTT. This encodes CASSQTPAMNTEAFF.

The J gene is TRBJ2-4, the V gene TRBV20-1; D is perhaps TRBD1 (5 bases). The CDR3 consists of 13 residues. Trimming removed 0 bases from V and 13 bases from J, with 16 bases in between. Looked up from germline, CDR1 is DFQATT and CDR2 is SNEGSKA (reference sequence). The CDR3 loop reads CSARDRSGWVQYF. In DNA form, the CDR3 reads TGCAGTGCTAGAGATCGGTCAGGGTGGGTGCAGTACTTC.

The gene calls are TRBV28 and TRBJ1-2, with D possibly being TRBD1 (6 bases). This CDR3 comprises 14 residues. The V and J ends lost 2 bases and 3 bases respectively, with 10 bases between them. The germline CDR1 and CDR2 sequences are MDHEN and SYDVKM. CDR3 region: CASSLPGAHYGYTF. For the CDR3, the DNA is TGTGCCAGCAGTTTACCGGGGGCTCACTATGGCTACACCTTC.

This clonotype was detected once. The chain couples TRBV3-1 to TRBJ1-5; possible D gene TRBD1, 5 bases. Trimming removed 4 bases from V and 1 base from J, with 11 bases in between. The CDR3 contains 15 residues. Germline assignment: CDR1 LGHDT and CDR2 YNNKEL (reference sequence). CDR3 in amino acids: CASSPKGTSNQPQHF. The CDR3 bases are TGTGCCAGCAGCCCCAAGGGGACCAGCAATCAGCCCCAGCATTTT.

This clonotype was picked up a small number of times. The V gene is TRBV13, the J gene TRBJ1-6, with D perhaps matching TRBD1 (5 bases). Germline V gene lookup returns CDR1 PRHDT and CDR2 FYEKMQ (reference sequence). V gave up 3 bases and J gave up 7 bases, with 10 bases separating them. There are 14 residues in the CDR3. CDR3: CASSLQGTNSPLHF. In DNA form, the CDR3 reads TGTGCCAGCAGCTTGCAGGGTACCAATTCACCCCTCCACTTT.

Concerning this clonotype: Sequence at one end of the junction differs from germline and may be a read error. V gene TRBV5-1 combines with J gene TRBJ2-6; weak D call: TRBD1 (5 bases). Per the germline V gene, CDR1 is SGHRS and CDR2 is YFSETQ. The CDR3 extends over 17 amino acids. CDR3 DNA sequence: TGCGCCAGCAGCTTGACAGGCCTAAGCTCTGGGGCCAACGTCCGGACTTTC. It yields the protein CASSLTGLSSGANVRTF.

This clonotype was picked up a small number of times. This rearrangement joins TRBV29-1 to TRBJ1-2, with D possibly matching TRBD1 (5 bases). CDR1 and CDR2 (germline): SQVTM, ANQGSEA. This CDR3 is built from 12 residues. Trimming left V 3 bases short and J 8 bases short, with 13 bases between. DNA for the CDR3: TGCAGCGTTGAGGGGGGTTCGGGAGGCTACACCTTC. This translates into CSVEGGSGGYTF.

The chain employs TRBV15 and TRBJ1-2; no clear D gene. The CDR3 has 16 residues. Germline loops: CDR1 LNHNV, CDR2 YYDKDF (reference sequence). Trimming removed 2 bases from V and 3 bases from J, with 16 bases in between. The CDR3 spells CATSRPSDGTHYGYTF. The CDR3 DNA is TGTGCCACCAGCAGACCTTCGGACGGAACTCACTATGGCTACACCTTC.

This clonotype was seen ten or more times. CDR3 bases: TGTGCCATCAGTGGATCCGGGACAGGGGCCCTGACCTACGAGCAGTACTTC. It translates to CAISGSGTGALTYEQYF. The chain has TRBV10-3 and TRBJ2-7; 10 nucleotides match TRBD1. V shed 4 bases and J 2 bases; nucleotides not matched to a gene: 11. This CDR3 is 17 amino acids long. Germline CDR1 is ENHRY and CDR2 is SYGVKD.

This clonotype was recorded many times. V and J are TRBV7-9 and TRBJ2-1; D ambiguous. Germline V gives CDR1 SEHNR, CDR2 FQNEAQ (reference sequence). This CDR3 region has 14 residues. The V end was cut by 5 bases, the J end by 2 bases, with 10 bases between. The CDR3 region has the DNA TGTGCCAGCAGCCCCCCCGTAACCTACAATGAGCAGTTCTTC. Its translation: CASSPPVTYNEQFF.

This clonotype was observed a handful of times. The rearrangement joins TRBV25-1 to TRBJ1-2, with D perhaps TRBD1 (5 bases). CDR1 is MGHDK and CDR2 is SYGVNS in the germline V gene. Between the trimmed V and J ends, which lost 4 bases and 4 bases, there was a span of 13 bases. The CDR3 sequence is 14 residues long. The CDR3 coding sequence is TGTGCCAGCAGTGCGCGGGGGGGAGGCTATGGCTACACCTTC. It is translated as CASSARGGGYGYTF.

This clonotype was seen more than once but under ten times. J is TRBJ2-1 and V is TRBV27; no definite D call. The germline CDR1 and CDR2 sequences are MNHEY and SMNVEV (reference sequence). V lost 5 bases and J lost 12, with 17 bases in between. This CDR3 has 13 amino acids. As DNA, the CDR3 is TGTGCCAGCAGTCGGACGGCATGGGATGCGCAGTTCTTC. Its translation: CASSRTAWDAQFF.

J is TRBJ2-5 and V is TRBV7-2; 10 bases agree with TRBD2. The ends lost 0 bases at V and 1 base at J; junction bases unmatched: 2. Germline V CDR1 and CDR2: SGHTA, FQGNSA. This CDR3 is built from 16 residues. The CDR3 here is CASSLALAGVQETQYF. CDR3 in DNA: TGTGCCAGCAGCTTAGCTCTAGCGGGGGTCCAAGAGACCCAGTACTTC.

The CDR3 region is CASSYRSGGGEQYF. CDR3 bases: TGTGCCAGCAGTTACCGGTCAGGGGGCGGGGAGCAGTACTTC. The chain is built from TRBV6-6 and TRBJ2-7; 8 bases align to TRBD1. This CDR3 has 14 residues. Trimming removed 2 bases from V and 7 bases from J; junction bases left unmatched: 7. From germline, CDR1 is MNHNY and CDR2 SVGAGI (reference sequence).

This clonotype appeared a few times. CDR3 in amino acids: CASSEINGMPLHF. The DNA for the CDR3 is TGTGCCAGCAGTGAAATTAACGGGATGCCCCTCCACTTT. This chain uses TRBV25-1 with TRBJ1-6; no clear D. The CDR3 is made up of 13 amino acids. The germline V gene encodes CDR1 MGHDK and CDR2 SYGVNS. V lost 2 bases, J lost 13 bases, and 12 bases lay in between. The full variable domain, with the rest looked up from reference TRBV25-1 and TRBJ1-6, is EADIYQTPRYLVIGTGKKITLECSQTMGHDKMYWYQQDPGMELHLIHYSYGVNSTEKGDLSSESTVSRIRTEHFPLTLESARPSHTSQYLCASSEINGMPLHFGNGTRLTVT.